A single sample gave rise to the 4 T cell receptor beta chains below, sequenced in a study of T-cell reconstitution after alpha-beta-depleted transplantation in children. Preparing the TCRbeta library involved the use of unique molecular identifiers. TCRdb redid the calling of the PCR reads with MiXCR, one entry per CDR3 protein. Of about 420,000 distinct CDR3 sequences in the sample, under 13% were seen once. The starting material was PBMCs from the stem cell graft donor, obtained from the stem cell graft. The source is a human donor who donated a stem cell graft to a child with acute myeloid leukemia.

As regards this clonotype: Mismatch with germline at one junction end may stem from a read error. The chain recombines TRBV5-1 with TRBJ2-6, with TRBD1 identical over 7 bases. The CDR3 length is 17 residues. The V gene's germline CDR1 is SGHRS and CDR2 YFSETQ. CDR3 DNA: TGCGCCAGCAGCTTGGAACAGGGGTACTCTGGGGCCAACGGCCTGACTTTC. Its protein product is CASSLEQGYSGANGLTF.

This clonotype has a count of ten or more. The J gene is TRBJ1-2, the V gene TRBV6-5, with 7 bases that match TRBD1. The V segment lost 4 bases and the J segment 2 bases; nucleotides outside the gene matches: 13. CDR1 is MNHEY and CDR2 is SVGAGI in the germline V gene. This CDR3 is 17 amino acids long. CDR3 residues: CASSSDREPPTNYGYTF. The CDR3 coding sequence is TGTGCCAGCAGTTCTGACAGGGAGCCCCCTACGAACTATGGCTACACCTTC.

This clonotype was counted between two and nine times. The chain recombines TRBV7-9 with TRBJ1-2; maybe TRBD1 (5 bases). CDR3 length: 14 residues. V shed 2 bases and J shed 0 bases, with 7 bases lying between them. CDR1 is SEHNR and CDR2 is FQNEAQ in the germline V gene (reference sequence). CDR3 region: CASSLSGSNYGYTF. The CDR3, as DNA: TGTGCCAGCAGCTTATCAGGGTCTAACTATGGCTACACCTTC.

This clonotype occurred a few times. The chain employs TRBV5-1 and TRBJ2-1; possible D gene TRBD1, 5 bases. Trimming removed 2 bases from V and 3 bases from J, with 9 bases in between. The CDR3 length is 14 residues. Looked up from germline, CDR1 is SGHRS and CDR2 is YFSETQ. CDR3 coding DNA: TGCGCCAGCAGCTTTCAGGGCGGCTACAATGAGCAGTTCTTC. Its translation is CASSFQGGYNEQFF. Together with reference TRBV5-1 and TRBJ2-1, the CDR3 gives the full variable domain: KAGVTQTPRYLIKTRGQQVTLSCSPISGHRSVSWYQQTPGQGLQFLFEYFSETQRNKGNFPGRFSGRQFSNSRSEMNVSTLELGDSALYLCASSFQGGYNEQFFGPGTRLTVL.